This T cell receptor (beta chain) was captured by sequencing in a study of cytomegalovirus exposure and HLA in healthy donors. Overall study results and limits: Researchers reportedly found TCR beta sequences accurately predicted most subjects' HLA-A and HLA-B alleles. A missense DCLRE1C variant was associated with V- and J-gene trimming of TCR beta chains in a later analysis, and an independent cohort replicated the association. The classifier, whose performance was assessed in both the original and validation cohorts, reportedly diagnosed cytomegalovirus status with high specificity and sensitivity.

As for this clone: Its antigen remains unknown.

CDR1 is SGDLS and CDR2 is YYNGEE in the germline V gene. The CDR3 runs to 16 residues. V lost 4 bases and J 0 bases, leaving 13 bases between the germline ends. It was with 60 Vbeta and 13 Jbeta primers that the PCR ran. Authors' analysis steps: Later reanalysis found approximately 80 million unique TCR beta chains, about 11 million of them shared. Here immunoSEQ multiplex PCR was the method, and the copy in TCRdb shows in-frame clones only, minus some. The DNA was the basis for D and trimming; V, J and clone size are from that table. This table holds 130,000 or so clones, roughly four fifths found once.

Sample: PBMCs. J is TRBJ1-4 and V is TRBV9; D not certain. The TCR originated in a man aged 18-30 years in good health and CMV-seropositive. The CDR3 bases are TGTGCCAGCAGCCCCTTTGAGGAAACAACTAATGAAAAACTGTTTTTT. Protein sequence: CASSPFEETTNEKLFF.